The 23 T cell receptor beta chains below were found in one sample sequenced in a study of blood T cell repertoires in COVID-19. Profiled with immunoSEQ multiplex PCR; TCRdb holds only in-frame clones, not every one. Among under 150,000 clones listed, roughly 90% were seen once. The sequencing input was peripheral blood. The receptors come from an older man with active COVID-19.

CDR3 bases: TGTGCCAGCCCTGCAGGAAATGAGCAGTTCTTC. It encodes CASPAGNEQFF. The rearrangement links TRBV7-6 to TRBJ2-1; no clear D gene. The CDR3 loop spans 11 amino acids. The germline V gene encodes CDR1 SGHVS and CDR2 FNYEAQ. The germline V and J ends were trimmed by 8 bases and 7 bases, with 9 bases remaining between them.

The gene calls are TRBV9 and TRBJ2-2; D possibly corresponds to TRBD2 (6 bases). The CDR3 loop spans 14 amino acids. Germline V CDR1 and CDR2: SGDLS, YYNGEE. Trimming took off 2 bases at V and 8 bases at J, with 13 bases between the two ends. The CDR3 reads CASSVLTGGGELFF. The CDR3 DNA is TGTGCCAGCAGCGTCCTCACCGGAGGGGGGGAGCTGTTTTTT.

The V and J genes are TRBV18 and TRBJ1-2; TRBD1 agrees at 8 bases. Germline V gives CDR1 KGHSH, CDR2 LQKENI. This CDR3 region has 14 residues. V dropped 6 bases and J dropped 6; count of bases not matched to a gene: 9. CDR3: CASSAGQESDGYTF. The CDR3 coding sequence is TGTGCCAGCTCGGCGGGACAGGAATCGGATGGCTACACCTTC.

The V gene is TRBV19, the J gene TRBJ2-5, with D perhaps TRBD2 (6 bases). The CDR3 has 15 amino acids. Germline loops: CDR1 LNHDA, CDR2 SQIVND (reference sequence). Between the trimmed V and J ends, which lost 7 bases and 5 bases, there was a span of 20 bases. CDR3 in amino acids: CASTQGEAPGETQYF. CDR3 nucleotide sequence: TGTGCCAGTACCCAAGGGGAGGCCCCAGGGGAGACCCAGTACTTC.

V gene TRBV5-4 combines with J gene TRBJ2-2; maybe TRBD1 (6 bases). Trimming shortened V by 3 bases and J by 0 bases, and 12 bases separated the two germline ends. The length of the CDR3 is 16 residues. The germline CDR1 and CDR2 sequences are SGHNT and YYREEE (reference sequence). The CDR3 region is CASSSQGPANTGELFF. CDR3 DNA sequence: TGTGCCAGCAGCTCCCAGGGGCCGGCGAACACCGGGGAGCTGTTTTTT.

This chain joins TRBV7-9 and TRBJ2-1; D gene uncertain. Germline CDR1 SEHNR, CDR2 FQNEAQ (reference sequence). The V end was cut by 0 bases, the J end by 9 bases, with 9 bases between. The CDR3 runs 13 residues. This chain's CDR3 is CASSLAMGVEQFF. The CDR3 coding sequence is TGTGCCAGCAGCTTAGCTATGGGCGTTGAGCAGTTCTTC.

The chain uses TRBV7-3 and TRBJ2-7, with a tentative D call TRBD1 (5 bases). The CDR3 is 14 amino acids. Germline assignment: CDR1 SGHTA and CDR2 FQGTGA. Trimming shortened V by 2 bases and J by 2 bases, and 10 bases separated the two germline ends. For the CDR3, the DNA is TGTGCCAGCAGCTTAGCACCAGGGACCTACGAGCAGTACTTC. It specifies CASSLAPGTYEQYF.

The chain carries TRBV10-3 and TRBJ1-5; 10 bases fit TRBD1. V was pared by 1 base and J by 5 bases, with 8 bases of the junction left unmatched. Germline V gene lookup returns CDR1 ENHRY and CDR2 SYGVKD. The CDR3 runs 17 residues. The CDR3 sequence: CAISELDPGTGDQPQHF. Here the CDR3 DNA reads TGTGCCATCAGTGAGTTAGACCCCGGGACAGGGGATCAGCCCCAGCATTTT.

The chain links TRBV18 to TRBJ1-1; D is unresolved. Trimming took off 3 bases at V and 4 bases at J, with 6 bases between the two ends. The CDR3 consists of 12 residues. Per the germline V gene, CDR1 is KGHSH and CDR2 is LQKENI. Written as DNA, the CDR3 is TGTGCCAGCTCACCTACGAGCACTGAAGCTTTCTTT. Its translation: CASSPTSTEAFF.

The rearrangement joins TRBV28 to TRBJ1-5; possible D gene TRBD1, 5 bases. CDR3 length: 15 residues. Germline CDR1 reads MDHEN; CDR2 reads SYDVKM. Trimming left V 6 bases short and J 5 bases short, with 17 bases between. CDR3 sequence: CASSWGRTVHQPQHF. CDR3 bases: TGTGCCAGCAGCTGGGGGAGGACGGTTCATCAGCCCCAGCATTTT.

The rearrangement joins TRBV12-3 or TRBV12-4 to TRBJ1-1; a possible D gene is TRBD1 (6 bases). The ends were cut back, 7 bases at V and 1 base at J, with 10 bases in the middle. The CDR3 is 13 amino acids. The CDR3 region is CASTLQGNTEAFF. CDR3 bases: TGTGCCAGCACCTTACAGGGGAACACTGAAGCTTTCTTT.

V gene TRBV18 combines with J gene TRBJ2-7; TRBD1 is a possible D gene (5 bases). The V end lost 6 bases, the J end lost 5 bases, and 11 bases lay between the germline ends. Germline assignment: CDR1 KGHSH and CDR2 LQKENI. The CDR3 is 12 amino acids. CDR3 region: CASSLQGNEQYF. The CDR3 nucleotides are TGTGCCAGCTCGCTCCAGGGCAACGAGCAGTACTTC.

DNA for the CDR3: TGTGCCAGCATGACCGACTACACTGAAGCTTTCTTT. As protein: CASMTDYTEAFF. The gene calls are TRBV2 and TRBJ1-1; D is uncertain. The CDR3 loop spans 12 amino acids. Germline-derived CDR1 and CDR2 are SNHLY and FYNNEI. V was clipped by 7 bases and J by 3 bases, with 9 bases between them.

Details on this clone: The sample carries other DNA sequences with the same CDR3. The chain couples TRBV5-1 to TRBJ2-3, with 11 bases fitting TRBD1. This CDR3 has 14 residues. J gave up 6 bases and V 4 bases, and 4 bases lay outside the gene matches. Looked up from germline, CDR1 is SGHRS and CDR2 is YFSETQ. Here the CDR3 reads CASSRTGGSDTQYF. For the CDR3, the DNA is TGCGCCAGCAGCCGGACAGGGGGCAGCGATACGCAGTATTTT.

A note on this clone: Distinct nucleotide sequences in the sample also encode this CDR3. This sequence joins TRBV18 and TRBJ1-1; 7 nucleotides match TRBD1. Losses at the gene ends were 4 bases for V and 1 base for J; bases not matched to a gene: 3. The CDR3 totals 14 residues. Germline V CDR1 and CDR2: KGHSH, LQKENI. In DNA, the CDR3 is TGTGCCAGCTCACGGGACAGCCCGAACACTGAAGCTTTCTTT. Amino acids: CASSRDSPNTEAFF.

The chain couples TRBV30 to TRBJ2-7; 7 bases map to TRBD1. Germline V gives CDR1 GTSNPN, CDR2 SVGIG (reference sequence). Unmatched junction bases numbered 6, after V lost 5 bases and J lost 8 bases. The CDR3 covers 11 residues. CDR3 coding DNA: TGTGCCTGGGGCCCACAGGGGAAGCAGTACTTC. Translating gives CAWGPQGKQYF.

The chain recombines TRBV18 with TRBJ2-7; D perhaps matches TRBD2 (5 bases). The CDR3 covers 14 residues. The V gene lost 2 bases and the J gene lost 7 bases, with 15 bases spanning the gap. Germline V gene lookup returns CDR1 KGHSH and CDR2 LQKENI. CDR3 residues: CASSPSIPPGEQYF. CDR3 DNA sequence: TGTGCCAGCTCACCATCCATCCCCCCGGGGGAGCAGTACTTC.

The chain has TRBV29-1 and TRBJ1-3; the D gene is possibly TRBD1 (5 bases). Trimming stripped 2 bases from V and 2 bases from J, with 13 bases between. Per germline, CDR1 SQVTM and CDR2 ANQGSEA. This CDR3 region has 15 residues. In DNA form, the CDR3 reads TGCAGCGTTGAAAGGCGGGGGGGGGCTGGAAACACCATATATTTT. It is translated as CSVERRGGAGNTIYF.

The gene calls are TRBV5-6 and TRBJ2-6; D is perhaps TRBD1 (7 bases). Germline V CDR1 and CDR2: SGHDT, YYEEEE. Trimming removed 4 bases at V and 4 bases at J, with 21 bases between. CDR3 length: 18 residues. The CDR3, as DNA: TGTGCCAGCAGCCGACCGGAGGGGGCGAGGTCAGGGGCCAACGTCCTGACTTTC. This codes for CASSRPEGARSGANVLTF. The full variable domain, completed using reference TRBV5-6 and TRBJ2-6, is DAGVTQSPTHLIKTRGQQVTLRCSPKSGHDTVSWYQQALGQGPQFIFQYYEEEERQRGNFPDRFSGHQFPNYSSELNVNALLLGDSALYLCASSRPEGARSGANVLTFGAGSRLTVL.

The chain couples TRBV27 to TRBJ2-5; D is uncertain. Germline V gene data show CDR1 as MNHEY and CDR2 as SMNVEV (reference sequence). Trimming shortened V by 6 bases and J by 7 bases, and 15 bases separated the two germline ends. There are 13 residues in the CDR3. In nucleotides, the CDR3 is TGTGCCAGCAGACCCCTCCTGCGCGGGACCCAGTACTTC. Translated, it gives CASRPLLRGTQYF.

The chain combines TRBV24-1 with TRBJ2-3; 8 positions agree with TRBD1. V lost 7 bases, J lost 3 bases, and 2 bases stayed unmatched. Germline-derived CDR1 and CDR2 are KGHDR and SFDVKD. The CDR3 is 13 residues long. The CDR3 DNA reads as TGTGCCACCAGCCGACAGGGGACAGATACGCAGTATTTT. Protein sequence: CATSRQGTDTQYF.

This clone has just one count. The chain links TRBV7-3 to TRBJ2-7; 9 bases fit TRBD1. Per the germline V gene, CDR1 is SGHTA and CDR2 is FQGTGA. The CDR3 is 15 amino acids. The V segment lost 5 bases and the J segment 6 bases; nucleotides outside the gene matches: 11. The CDR3 region has the DNA TGTGCCAGCAGCCACGCGGACAGGGGTAGGGGCGAGCAGTACTTC. Translated, it gives CASSHADRGRGEQYF. Together with reference TRBV7-3 and TRBJ2-7, the CDR3 gives the full variable domain: GAGVSQTPSNKVTEKGKYVELRCDPISGHTALYWYRQSLGQGPEFLIYFQGTGAADDSGLPNDRFFAVRPEGSVSTLKIQRTERGDSAVYLCASSHADRGRGEQYFGPGTRLTVT.

The gene calls are TRBV7-2 and TRBJ2-7; 11 bases are shared with TRBD1. J gave up 2 bases and V 5 bases, and 5 bases lay outside the gene matches. Germline assignment: CDR1 SGHTA and CDR2 FQGNSA. This CDR3 is 15 amino acids long. The chain's CDR3 is CASSKQGQGAYEQYF. The CDR3 DNA follows: TGTGCCAGCAGCAAACAGGGACAGGGGGCCTACGAGCAGTACTTC.